What follows describes a single T cell receptor beta chain. Its antigen is not known. This record belongs to a study of PD-1 blockade in classical Hodgkin lymphoma. As for the study in general: The study gave patients nivolumab 3 mg/kg intravenously every 2 weeks.

J lost 0 bases, V lost 4 bases, and 5 bases had no gene match. The CDR3 runs 16 residues. Germline-derived CDR1 and CDR2 are LGHNA and YNFKEQ. Study outcomes and limitations: For complete responders, baseline diversity was comparable to that of newly diagnosed patients. By C4D1 there was a significant rise in CD4+ TCR diversity but not in CD8+ TCR diversity. Exclusion applied to patients who initiated nivolumab less than 1 year following ASCT.

Time point here: cycle 4 day 1 (C4D1), after more than five weeks of nivolumab. Each patient's relapse followed autologous stem cell transplantation, and brentuximab vedotin exposure varied. The protocol was immunoSEQ multiplex PCR, while the TCRdb copy is restricted to in-frame clones and leaves out a portion. Of about 93,000 clones listed, more than 70% are singletons. This receptor was taken from a human donor with classical Hodgkin lymphoma. This sequence joins TRBV4-2 and TRBJ1-5; 8 nucleotides line up with TRBD1. The starting material was peripheral blood mononuclear cells (PBMCs), obtained before the fourth cycle of nivolumab. The CDR3 bases are TGTGCCAGCAGCCCGGGACAGGAATATAGCAATCAGCCCCAGCATTTT. Translated: CASSPGQEYSNQPQHF.